This T cell receptor (beta chain) was captured by sequencing in a study of cytomegalovirus exposure and HLA in healthy donors. J was trimmed by 9 bases and V by 5 bases; bases with no gene match: 6. Per the germline V gene, CDR1 is MGHRA and CDR2 is YSYEKL. The CDR3 is 13 amino acids. Sequenced by immunoSEQ multiplex PCR; TCRdb stores in-frame clones only, minus some. The table includes a few hundred thousand clones, about 90% detected once. This clonotype originated in a woman aged 18-29 years in good health and CMV-seronegative. Sequencing was performed on PBMCs. The gene calls are TRBV4-1 and TRBJ1-5, with 8 bases identical to TRBD1. The CDR3: CASSIGTGRPQHF. For the CDR3, the DNA is TGCGCCAGCAGCATCGGGACAGGTCGGCCCCAGCATTTT.